This T cell receptor (beta chain) was recovered during a study of OX40 agonist ivuxolimab in advanced cancers. Turning to the overall study: Ivuxolimab, which targeted the costimulatory receptor OX40 (CD134), was an agonistic, fully human IgG2 monoclonal antibody. Intravenous ivuxolimab was administered to patients every 2 weeks at six dose levels: 0.01, 0.1, 0.3, 1.5, 3 and 10 mg/kg. Among the roughly 54 dose-escalation patients, roughly 20 had hepatocellular carcinoma, about 15 melanoma, 9 renal cell carcinoma and 9 head and neck cancer. In the dose-escalation cohort, 65% to 90% of patients were male, and the mean age was approximately 55 years, with a range of about 23 to 85. Patients were allowed to have had prior anti-PD-1, anti-PD-L1 or anti-CTLA-4 therapy, and 40% to 45% of the dose-escalation patients had been treated with checkpoint inhibitors. Partial responses occurred in three dose-escalation patients: two with cutaneous melanoma and one with hepatocellular carcinoma. The purpose of peripheral TCRbeta sequencing was to test whether ivuxolimab changed TCR sequence diversity and led to clonal T-cell expansion. The paper reports the monotherapy dose-escalation portion (N = 52 patients) of the phase I ivuxolimab trial.

There are 11 amino acids in the CDR3, from cysteine to phenylalanine inclusive. Only the CDR3 DNA is retained, 33 bases long and in frame from the first base. V sheds 10 bases and J sheds 5 bases, leaving 11 bases between their ends. As encoded in the germline V gene, CDR1 is WSHSY while CDR2 is SAAADI. Genomic DNA was isolated from the sorted cells so that the TCRbeta CDR3 region could be sequenced. The immunoSEQ Assay was used to sequence the TCRbeta CDR3 regions. TCRdb holds this immuneACCESS table with in-frame rearrangements only. Some clones are missing; in checked studies, unresolved V genes explain under half, and the rest has no known cause. This sample comprises 65,000 to 90,000 clones, 92% of them detected only once. Together, the top ten hold roughly a tenth of the sample. Patients with autoimmune disease history or receiving systemic immunosuppression were excluded from the trial. Peripheral blood for TCR sequencing was drawn from every dose cohort at baseline, at cycle 4 day 1 and at cycle 7 day 1. Samples came from an open-label, multicenter, first-in-human phase I dose-escalation trial of ivuxolimab. Adults with locally advanced or metastatic melanoma, renal cell, hepatocellular, or head and neck squamous cell carcinoma were enrolled in the trial. Before TCR sequencing, CD4+ T cells and CD8+ T cells were sorted from peripheral blood as separate populations.

As to this clone: Its antigen is unknown. Per-nucleotide qualities are absent, and no much larger clonotype sits a single base away.

Study-wide conclusions, independent of this receptor: In the 0.1-3.0 mg/kg groups, partial responders were among the patients with the lowest normalized peripheral clonal expansion, particularly in CD8+ T cells. At doses of 0.1 to 3.0 mg/kg, clonal expansion of both CD4+ and CD8+ blood T cells was observed from baseline to week 6. Low levels of normalized T-cell clonal expansion were also seen in some nonresponding patients. On average, CD8+ T cells showed more expanded clones than CD4+ T cells after ivuxolimab. The antigen specificity of the clonally expanded peripheral T cells was not determined.

This receptor was taken from an adult with an advanced solid tumor such as melanoma, head and neck, liver or kidney cancer. Here the chain combines TRBV10-2 and TRBJ1-2, with TRBD1 perhaps the D gene, on 6 matching bases. Source: CD4+ or CD8+ T cells sorted from blood, taken in a trial of the OX40 agonist ivuxolimab. The CDR3 has the sequence CATLGTYGYTF. The sequenced DNA is TGCGCCACACTCGGGACATATGGCTACACCTTC.